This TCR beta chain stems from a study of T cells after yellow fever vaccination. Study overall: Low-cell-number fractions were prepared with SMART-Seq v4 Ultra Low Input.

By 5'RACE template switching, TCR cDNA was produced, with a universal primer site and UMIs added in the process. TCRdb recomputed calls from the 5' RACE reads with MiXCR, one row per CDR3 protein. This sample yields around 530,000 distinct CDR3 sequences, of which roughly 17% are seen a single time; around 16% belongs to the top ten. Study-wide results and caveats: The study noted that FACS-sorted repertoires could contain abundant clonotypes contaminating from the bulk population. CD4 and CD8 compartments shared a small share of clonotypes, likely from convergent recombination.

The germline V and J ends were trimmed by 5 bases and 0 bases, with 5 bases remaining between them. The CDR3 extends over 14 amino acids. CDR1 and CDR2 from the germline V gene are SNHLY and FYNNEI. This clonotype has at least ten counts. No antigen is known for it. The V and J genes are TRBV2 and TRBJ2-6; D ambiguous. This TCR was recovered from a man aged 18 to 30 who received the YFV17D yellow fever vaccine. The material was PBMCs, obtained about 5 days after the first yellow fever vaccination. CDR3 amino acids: CASSQSSGANVLTF. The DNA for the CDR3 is TGTGCCAGCAGTCAGAGCTCTGGGGCCAACGTCCTGACTTTC. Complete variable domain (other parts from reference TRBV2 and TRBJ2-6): EPEVTQTPSHQVTQMGQEVILRCVPISNHLYFYWYRQILGQKVEFLVSFYNNEISEKSEIFDDQFSVERPDGSNFTLKIRSTKLEDSAMYFCASSQSSGANVLTFGAGSRLTVL.